What follows are 2 T cell receptor beta chains derived from one specimen sequenced in a study of identical twins (dated by TCRdb to the mid-2010s). Libraries were constructed by 5' RACE. Sequencing relied on an Illumina HiSeq 2000. TCRdb passed the public sequencing reads through fastp at Q25 and MiXCR, retaining productive beta sequences. Rows merge per CDR3 protein into single entries with the most common DNA and genes. In all, the sample holds roughly 750,000 distinct CDR3 sequences, and over 20% of those were seen once. The ten largest make up about 4.3% of the sample. These data were likewise used in another study, on T cells expressing NK-cell markers.

The sequencing sample was made of PBMCs. These receptors all come from a woman under 30 in good health.

In this sample, this clonotype turned up many times. The rearrangement joins TRBV7-9 to TRBJ1-6; perhaps TRBD1 as D (5 bases). V lost 1 base to trimming and J lost 7 bases, with 5 bases between them. Germline CDR1 reads SEHNR; CDR2 reads FQNEAQ (reference sequence). The CDR3 runs 13 residues. The CDR3 DNA reads TGTGCCAGCAGCTTAGAGGGGAATTCACCCCTCCACTTT. It codes for CASSLEGNSPLHF.

This sequence joins TRBV12-3 or TRBV12-4 and TRBJ1-5, with TRBD1 identical over 7 bases. The CDR3 length is 16 residues. V trimming: 4 bases; J trimming: 0 bases; junction bases outside the gene matches: 6. The CDR3, as DNA: TGTGCCAGCAGTTCGGGACAGCCTTATAGCAATCAGCCCCAGCATTTT. Encoded protein: CASSSGQPYSNQPQHF.